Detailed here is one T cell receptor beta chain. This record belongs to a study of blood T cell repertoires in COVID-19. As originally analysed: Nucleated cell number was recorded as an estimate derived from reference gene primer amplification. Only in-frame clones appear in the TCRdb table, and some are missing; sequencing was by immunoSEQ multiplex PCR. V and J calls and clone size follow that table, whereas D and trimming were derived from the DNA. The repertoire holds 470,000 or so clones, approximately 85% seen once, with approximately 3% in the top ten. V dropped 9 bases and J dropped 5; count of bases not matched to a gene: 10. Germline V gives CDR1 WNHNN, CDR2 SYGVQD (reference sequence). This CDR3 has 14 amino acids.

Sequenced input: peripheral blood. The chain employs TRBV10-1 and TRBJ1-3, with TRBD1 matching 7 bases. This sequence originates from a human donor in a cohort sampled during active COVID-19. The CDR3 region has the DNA TGCGCCAGGACATCAGACAGGGAACGAAACACCATATATTTT. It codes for CARTSDRERNTIYF.